The present T cell receptor beta chain was sequenced within a study of a mutant IDH1 vaccine in newly diagnosed glioma. Of note for this clone: The antigen is unknown.

Sample time point: week 5, during vaccination. Topical imiquimod accompanied each vaccine dose, which consisted of 300 ug of mutant IDH1 20-mer peptide. The CDR3 consists of 15 residues. Unmatched junction bases numbered 5, after V lost 4 bases and J lost 1 base. Germline V CDR1 and CDR2: SGHNT, YYREEE (reference sequence). Clones were read by immunoSEQ multiplex PCR, and TCRdb kept only the in-frame ones, dropping some. This sample has tens of thousands of clones, with roughly 73% found just once. The sequences come from PBMCs, collected from a glioma patient whose treatment included an IDH1 peptide vaccine. The sequence was obtained from a woman between 35 and 50 years old with glioma. The chain employs TRBV5-4 and TRBJ2-1; 7 bases line up with TRBD2. CDR3 sequence (DNA): TGTGCCAGCAGCCCGGGAGGTCGGTCCTACAATGAGCAGTTCTTC. It codes for CASSPGGRSYNEQFF.